These 19 T cell receptor beta chains share one sample of origin, sequenced in a study of graft-versus-host responses after intestinal transplantation. Clones were sequenced by immunoSEQ multiplex PCR, and TCRdb holds only the in-frame ones, with some missing. The sample includes about 19,000 clones, 38% of them seen just once. The sample in question was alloreactive CD4+ T cells from a mixed lymphocyte reaction culture, obtained before intestinal transplant. Indicated subset: CFSE-low proliferating T cells sorted from approximately six-day pre-transplant mixed lymphocyte reaction (GvH or HvG direction). Receptors were obtained from a human patient who received an intestinal transplant.

V usage is TRBV7-9 and J usage is TRBJ2-1; D is possibly TRBD2 (7 bases). The length of the CDR3 is 17 residues. Looked up from germline, CDR1 is SEHNR and CDR2 is FQNEAQ (reference sequence). V dropped 0 bases and J dropped 4 bases, with 16 bases sitting between them. The CDR3 is CASSLAATAGAYNEQFF. The CDR3, as DNA: TGTGCCAGCAGCTTAGCGGCGACCGCGGGGGCGTACAATGAGCAGTTCTTC. Using reference TRBV7-9 and TRBJ2-1 for the parts outside the CDR3, the full variable domain is DTGVSQNPRHKITKRGQNVTFRCDPISEHNRLYWYRQTLGQGPEFLTYFQNEAQLEKSRLLSDRFSAERPKGSFSTLEIQRTEQGDSAMYLCASSLAATAGAYNEQFFGPGTRLTVL.

This sequence joins TRBV19 and TRBJ2-2; D remains unclear. The germline CDR1 and CDR2 sequences are LNHDA and SQIVND (reference sequence). V was shortened by 3 bases and J by 6 bases, with 17 bases between the two germline ends. The CDR3 has 16 residues. The chain's CDR3 is CASSIFSRRLSGELFF. The CDR3 nucleotides are TGTGCCAGTAGTATCTTCAGCCGGCGGTTGTCCGGGGAGCTGTTTTTT.

This clone has only a few counts. The V call is TRBV6-6, the J call TRBJ2-3; perhaps D is TRBD1 or TRBD2 (5 bases each). CDR1 is MNHNY, CDR2 SVGAGI, per germline (reference sequence). This CDR3 region has 16 residues. Trimming left V 2 bases short and J 0 bases short, with 12 bases between. Here the CDR3 DNA reads TGTGCCAGCAGTTACGGGTCGGGGCTCAGCACAGATACGCAGTATTTT. Its translation is CASSYGSGLSTDTQYF.

This chain joins TRBV5-4 and TRBJ1-6; D gene unclear. This CDR3 contains 15 residues. Germline CDR1 and CDR2: SGHNT and YYREEE (reference sequence). The ends were cut back, 1 base at V and 2 bases at J, with 7 bases in the middle. CDR3 nucleotide sequence: TGTGCCAGCAGCTTGCAAGCCGCCTATAATTCACCCCTCCACTTT. Protein sequence: CASSLQAAYNSPLHF.

The sample holds one count of this clone. This rearrangement joins TRBV7-9 to TRBJ1-3; the D gene is possibly TRBD1 (5 bases). V was clipped by 2 bases and J by 9 bases, with 14 bases between them. Per germline, CDR1 SEHNR and CDR2 FQNEAQ (reference sequence). The CDR3 sequence is 14 residues long. CDR3 nucleotides: TGTGCCAGCAGCTTAATTCGACAGAACCCCACCATATATTTT. Protein sequence: CASSLIRQNPTIYF. The whole variable domain, remainder taken from reference TRBV7-9 and TRBJ1-3, is DTGVSQNPRHKITKRGQNVTFRCDPISEHNRLYWYRQTLGQGPEFLTYFQNEAQLEKSRLLSDRFSAERPKGSFSTLEIQRTEQGDSAMYLCASSLIRQNPTIYFGEGSWLTVV.

The genes are TRBV11-1 and TRBJ1-6; the match to TRBD1 covers 10 bases. J gave up 9 bases and V 4 bases, and 6 bases lay outside the gene matches. The length of the CDR3 is 15 residues. Germline CDR1 and CDR2: SGHAT and FQDESV (reference sequence). CDR3 region: CASSSGTGEGSPLHF. In DNA, the CDR3 is TGTGCCAGCAGCTCCGGGACAGGGGAGGGTTCACCCCTCCACTTT.

V and J are TRBV6-6 and TRBJ1-3, with D unclear. Trimming cost V 0 bases and J 2 bases, with 5 bases left between them. The CDR3 loop spans 14 amino acids. Per the germline V gene, CDR1 is MNHNY and CDR2 is SVGAGI (reference sequence). The CDR3 DNA reads as TGTGCCAGCAGTTACTCGAGGGCTGGAAACACCATATATTTT. Its translation: CASSYSRAGNTIYF.

By share of the sample, this clone is medium-sized. The V call is TRBV18, the J call TRBJ2-1, with D unclear. The V gene lost 2 bases and the J gene lost 8 bases, with 16 bases spanning the gap. In germline, CDR1 is KGHSH, CDR2 LQKENI. The CDR3 extends over 15 amino acids. The CDR3 protein is CASSPGISKTHEQFF. CDR3 DNA sequence: TGTGCCAGCTCACCAGGGATCTCAAAAACCCATGAGCAGTTCTTC.

This clone was detected only a few times. This chain uses TRBV7-9 with TRBJ2-7, with TRBD2 matching 9 bases. This CDR3 region has 16 residues. Germline trimming cut 3 bases from V and 2 bases from J; bases unmatched to any gene: 8. CDR1 is SEHNR and CDR2 is FQNEAQ in the germline V gene (reference sequence). The CDR3 spells CASSLAVAGGPYEQYF. CDR3 DNA sequence: TGTGCCAGCAGCTTGGCCGTTGCGGGGGGGCCCTACGAGCAGTACTTC.

The chain joins TRBV4-2 to TRBJ2-2, with 9 bases matching TRBD1. The V gene's germline CDR1 is LGHNA and CDR2 YNFKEQ. J was trimmed by 6 bases and V by 5 bases; bases with no gene match: 7. The length of the CDR3 is 15 residues. This CDR3 is CASSFRDRESGELFF. Written as DNA, the CDR3 is TGTGCCAGCAGCTTCCGGGACAGGGAGTCCGGGGAGCTGTTTTTT.

The chain is built from TRBV6-6 and TRBJ2-3; D unclear. Trimming took 0 bases from V and 6 from J, leaving 16 bases between them. CDR1 and CDR2 (germline): MNHNY, SVGAGI (reference sequence). The CDR3 consists of 16 residues. In DNA form, the CDR3 reads TGTGCCAGCAGTTACTCGATCGTGTTGACTGGTGATACGCAGTATTTT. Protein product: CASSYSIVLTGDTQYF.

The CDR3 nucleotides read TGTGCCAGCAGCCAAGATACGGCCACGGGAGAGACCCAGTACTTC. As protein: CASSQDTATGETQYF. The chain combines TRBV4-2 with TRBJ2-5; D uncertain. Trimming removed 0 bases at V and 4 bases at J, with 12 bases between. The length of the CDR3 is 15 residues. Per the germline V gene, CDR1 is LGHNA and CDR2 is YNFKEQ.

The chain combines TRBV11-3 with TRBJ2-1; tentatively, D is TRBD2 (6 bases). Germline V lookup: CDR1 SGHNT, CDR2 YENEEA. V was trimmed by 4 bases and J by 6 bases, leaving 7 bases between them. The CDR3 is 12 amino acids. As DNA, the CDR3 is TGTGCCAGCAGCTCCGGGGGCAATGAGCAGTTCTTC. Translated: CASSSGGNEQFF.

This clone was found a few times. This chain links TRBV23-1 with TRBJ2-7; D ambiguous. TRBV23-1 is an ORF for which the function is uncertain. The CDR3 length is 15 residues. The V gene lost 2 bases and the J gene lost 2 bases, with 13 bases spanning the gap. As DNA, the CDR3 is TGCGCCAGCAGTCAAAAGACGAGTACCGCCTACGAGCAGTACTTC. This gives the protein CASSQKTSTAYEQYF.

This clone was detected only a few times. The chain is built from TRBV10-3 and TRBJ1-5; D is possibly TRBD1 (6 bases). Germline-derived CDR1 and CDR2 are ENHRY and SYGVKD. There are 17 residues in the CDR3. Trimming removed 4 bases at V and 0 bases at J, with 16 bases between. The CDR3 coding sequence is TGTGCCATCAGTGGGGCTTCAACAGGGAATAGCAATCAGCCCCAGCATTTT. As protein: CAISGASTGNSNQPQHF.

The rearrangement uses TRBV30 and TRBJ1-2, with 9 bases matching TRBD1. V lost 0 bases, J lost 8 bases, and 7 bases stayed unmatched. This CDR3 is 14 amino acids long. Per the germline V gene, CDR1 is GTSNPN and CDR2 is SVGIG (reference sequence). The CDR3 sequence is CAWSVRRQGVGYTF. The CDR3 DNA reads as TGTGCCTGGAGTGTACGTCGACAGGGGGTCGGCTACACCTTC.

The table lists this clone with a few counts. The rearrangement joins TRBV6-1 to TRBJ2-7; the D is unclear. Trimming removed 2 bases at V and 2 bases at J, with 10 bases between. CDR1 and CDR2 (germline): MNHNS, SASEGT. CDR3 size: 14 residues. The CDR3 protein is CASSERRSPYEQYF. For the CDR3, the DNA is TGTGCCAGCAGTGAACGAAGATCACCCTACGAGCAGTACTTC.

This chain connects TRBV7-6 to TRBJ1-6; 7 nucleotides match TRBD1. CDR1 SGHVS and CDR2 FNYEAQ come from the germline V gene. CDR3 length: 15 amino acids. J gave up 10 bases and V 5 bases, and 11 bases lay outside the gene matches. The CDR3 sequence: CASSPTGLGRSPLHF. For the CDR3, the DNA is TGTGCCAGCAGCCCGACAGGGTTGGGGAGATCACCCCTCCACTTT.

The chain couples TRBV19 to TRBJ2-5, with 13 bases lining up with TRBD2. V was clipped by 6 bases and J by 4 bases; unmatched bases: 8. This CDR3 is 16 amino acids long. Germline CDR1 reads LNHDA; CDR2 reads SQIVND (reference sequence). CDR3 protein: CASSKLAGGLGETQYF. For the CDR3, the DNA is TGTGCCAGTAGCAAACTAGCGGGGGGGCTTGGAGAGACCCAGTACTTC.